This T cell receptor beta chain was sequenced during a study of cytomegalovirus exposure and HLA in healthy donors. With 60 Vbeta and 13 Jbeta primers, the PCR was carried out. Sequenced by immunoSEQ multiplex PCR; TCRdb stores in-frame clones only, minus some. This repertoire shows 120,000 to 150,000 clones, 78% found once; its top ten account for about 6.8%. V trimming: 4 bases; J trimming: 6 bases; junction bases outside the gene matches: 13. This CDR3 has 17 amino acids. Germline CDR1 reads SGHAT; CDR2 reads FQDESV (reference sequence). This chain joins TRBV11-1 and TRBJ2-7, with 12 bases lining up with TRBD2. This TCR came from a woman in her thirties or forties in good health and CMV-seropositive. The sample taken for sequencing was PBMCs. The CDR3 DNA sequence: TGTGCCAGCAGCTCCGATCCTAGCGGGAGGGAGATGAGCGAGCAGTACTTC. Its protein product is CASSSDPSGREMSEQYF.